This T cell receptor (beta chain) was documented in a study of shared clonotypes between healthy human individuals (dated by TCRdb to between 2020 and 2021). In the study overall: The cohort comprised a couple of women and a few men aged 18 to 49 years. To estimate repertoire size and how much clonotypes are shared between individuals, the study performed deep sequencing of blood TCR repertoires from roughly five healthy adults. Libraries were prepared and TCR repertoires were sequenced by different laboratories using diverse techniques, in order to increase sequencing depth and limit assay-specific biases. Each donor's leukapheresis produced roughly between roughly 0.85 and 9.5 billion PBMCs. Per donor, three plates each were used for CD4 naive and CD4 memory, two for CD8 naive, and one for CD8 memory.

Using the deep immunoSEQ assay, TCR CDR3 regions were amplified from genomic DNA by multiplex PCR. For each cell subset, the extracted genomic DNA was distributed evenly across all wells of several immunoSEQ 96-well plates, and each plate served as one replicate. For sorted subsets, each replicate PCR was loaded with approximately 190 ng genomic DNA, equivalent to 30,000 or so T cell genomes. Purified libraries were measured with a Qubit 3.0 fluorometer, size-checked on a Bioanalyzer 2100, and measured again with the KAPA Library Quantification kit. A separate single-read 150-cycle Illumina NextSeq 550 flow cell was used to sequence each immunoSEQ 96-well plate. The original pipeline was this. Because the immunoSEQ output held only junctional sequences and lacked quality scores, the filtering could not match the filtering applied to full-length reads. To assign V/J genes and CDR3, sequences were annotated against IMGT germline references using PyIR, a Python wrapper for IgBLAST v1.9. Any read was removed if the V/J assignment was weak (E-value above 1e-6), the CDR3 was missing, or the read contained stop codons, out-of-frame junctions, or ambiguous translated residues. V3J clonotypes were defined as sequences sharing an identical inferred V gene, J gene, and CDR3 amino acid sequence. To compute the percentage overlap between repertoires, the number of shared unique clonotypes was divided by the size of the smaller repertoire. Repertoire richness was assessed with RTK rarefaction, the Chao1 estimator, and Recon v2.1 estimates of unobserved clonotypes. OLGA was used to compute generation probabilities for all TCRbeta clonotypes that the gDNA method yielded from a handful of donors. TCRdb provides this immuneACCESS table in a form limited to in-frame rearrangements. Some clones are lacking; in checked studies, under half of them reflect an unresolved V gene, and why the rest are absent is not known. The V and J calls and the clone size are those of that table, but D and trimming were determined from the DNA. In this sample the table shows about 600,000 clones, just under 97% of which occur a single time. The ten largest make up approximately 0.1% of the sample.

CDR1 and CDR2, looked up from the germline V gene, are MNHNS and SASEGT. V gives up 8 bases and J gives up 2 bases, and the segment between their germline ends measures 7 bases. Inclusive of the bounding cysteine and phenylalanine, the CDR3 is 11 residues long. CDR3 DNA is the only sequence kept; it has 33 bases, read in frame from the first base. A remark on this clone: Its specific antigen is unknown. No per-base quality is available; no much larger clone lies one base away.

CD8 naive samples consisted of CD45RO-negative cells that were positively selected for CCR7, yielding a CD45RA+CCR7+ population without TemRA cells. Healthy HIV-negative adults with no recently reported acute infections or vaccinations were included as donors. Every donor was a Caucasian adult residing in Nashville, Tennessee, USA. After blood collection by leukapheresis, PBMCs were isolated using Ficoll-Histopaque density gradient centrifugation and then cryopreserved in the vapor phase of liquid nitrogen. Analytical flow cytometry was used to check the purity and quantity of every magnetically sorted T cell population. Genomic DNA was isolated from every sorted fraction and measured by UV absorbance on a Nanodrop 2000c. Study-level results and caveats: Rarefaction of sorted-subset datasets indicated incomplete sequencing despite the large sequencing depth. Sampling was limited to blood, and TCR repertoires in tissue likely differ from TCR repertoires in blood. Larger estimated clonotype richness was generally found for naive subsets than for memory subsets. When a handful of donors were compared, the shared fraction of clonotypes was around 5% for naive CD4, about 4% for naive CD8, more than 2% for memory CD4, and roughly 0.43% for memory CD8. Based on pairwise subsampling, the degree of clonotype sharing among donors was expected to be affected by sequencing depth. Because the study included a small number of donors, the genetic and exposure-history diversity represented was limited. Compared with non-shared clonotypes, clonotypes shared by all four sorted-subset donors had higher generation probabilities.

The clonotype originates from a young woman in good health. The chain couples TRBV6-1 to TRBJ2-7, with a weak D call of TRBD2 (6 bases match). The sample comprised naive CD8+ T cells sorted from blood. Reading the label with the study, this specimen's cell subset or site is: CD45RA+CCR7+. The DNA is as follows: TGTGCCAGCGGCGGGGCCTACGAGCAGTACTTC. Translated, this is CASGGAYEQYF.